A selection of T cell receptor beta chains follows, all from one sample in a study of T cell changes during pregnancy in multiple sclerosis. Clones were sequenced by immunoSEQ multiplex PCR, and TCRdb holds only the in-frame ones, with some missing. The sample consists of about 75,000 clones, about 89% of them appearing once. This specimen was CD4+ T cells from peripheral blood mononuclear cells, taken before pregnancy. Source of these receptors: a female donor with multiple sclerosis, enrolled in a pregnancy study. CDR3s include the opening cysteine and the closing phenylalanine or tryptophan. Each record gives: V gene, D gene, J gene, clone size, CDR3 protein, CDR3 DNA. D genes are given only for firm matches. The size entry is marked missing in some rows and otherwise reads once, few, many or a size class.

V gene: TRBV18
D gene: -
J gene: TRBJ2-2
clone size: -
CDR3 protein: CASSLQGNGELFF
CDR3 DNA: TGTGCCAGCTCCCTACAGGGAAACGGGGAGCTGTTTTTT

V gene: TRBV6-5
D gene: -
J gene: TRBJ2-7
clone size: -
CDR3 protein: CASRNRDWSSYEQYF
CDR3 DNA: TGTGCCAGCAGAAATCGGGACTGGAGCTCCTACGAGCAGTACTTC

V gene: TRBV19
D gene: -
J gene: TRBJ2-3
clone size: -
CDR3 protein: CASSFTGSTDTQYF
CDR3 DNA: TGTGCCAGTAGTTTTACGGGTAGCACAGATACGCAGTATTTT

V gene: TRBV29-1
D gene: TRBD1
J gene: TRBJ1-1
clone size: -
CDR3 protein: CSAYSRGTGRYGGRNTEAFF
CDR3 DNA: TGCAGCGCCTACAGCCGGGGGACAGGACGTTATGGGGGCAGGAACACTGAAGCTTTCTTT

V gene: TRBV6-6
D gene: -
J gene: TRBJ1-5
clone size: few
CDR3 protein: CASSYDSIYSNQPQHF
CDR3 DNA: TGTGCCAGCAGTTACGACAGCATCTATAGCAATCAGCCCCAGCATTTT

V gene: TRBV11-3
D gene: TRBD2
J gene: TRBJ2-1
clone size: -
CDR3 protein: CASSQLAGGYNEQFF
CDR3 DNA: TGTGCCAGCAGCCAACTAGCGGGGGGTTACAATGAGCAGTTCTTC

V gene: TRBV30
D gene: TRBD2
J gene: TRBJ2-5
clone size: once
CDR3 protein: CAWSLGTTSGETQYF
CDR3 DNA: TGTGCCTGGAGCCTTGGGACTACCTCGGGGGAGACCCAGTACTTC

V gene: TRBV11-3
D gene: -
J gene: TRBJ1-1
clone size: -
CDR3 protein: CASSLDLRVQGDTEAFF
CDR3 DNA: TGTGCCAGCAGCTTAGATCTAAGAGTACAGGGTGACACTGAAGCTTTCTTT

V gene: TRBV7-6
D gene: -
J gene: TRBJ2-7
clone size: -
CDR3 protein: CASSLALGPQYF
CDR3 DNA: TGTGCCAGCAGCTTAGCGCTCGGTCCGCAGTACTTC

V gene: TRBV28
D gene: -
J gene: TRBJ1-1
clone size: -
CDR3 protein: CASSGLGAEAFF
CDR3 DNA: TGTGCCAGCTCGGGTCTAGGTGCTGAAGCTTTCTTT

V gene: TRBV19
D gene: TRBD2
J gene: TRBJ2-7
clone size: -
CDR3 protein: CASSIGGGAPYEQYF
CDR3 DNA: TGTGCCAGTAGTATCGGCGGGGGGGCACCCTACGAGCAGTACTTC

V gene: TRBV7-9
D gene: -
J gene: TRBJ2-7
clone size: -
CDR3 protein: CASSLDGARYEQYF
CDR3 DNA: TGTGCCAGCAGCCTTGATGGGGCGCGCTACGAGCAGTACTTC

V gene: TRBV4-2
D gene: TRBD2
J gene: TRBJ2-6
clone size: -
CDR3 protein: CASSQGTSSGANVLTF
CDR3 DNA: TGTGCCAGCAGCCAAGGGACTAGCTCTGGGGCCAACGTCCTGACTTTC

V gene: TRBV5-1
D gene: -
J gene: TRBJ1-2
clone size: -
CDR3 protein: CASRYEAGQQSNYGYTF
CDR3 DNA: TGCGCCAGCAGATACGAAGCCGGACAGCAGTCTAACTATGGCTACACCTTC

V gene: TRBV18
D gene: TRBD1
J gene: TRBJ2-2
clone size: -
CDR3 protein: CASALGTGMNTGELFF
CDR3 DNA: TGTGCCAGCGCTTTGGGGACAGGGATGAACACCGGGGAGCTGTTTTTT

V gene: TRBV6-5
D gene: -
J gene: TRBJ2-2
clone size: -
CDR3 protein: CASSYSPGANTGELFF
CDR3 DNA: TGTGCCAGCAGTTATTCCCCCGGGGCGAACACCGGGGAGCTGTTTTTT

V gene: TRBV28
D gene: TRBD1
J gene: TRBJ2-7
clone size: -
CDR3 protein: CASIGTGVLYEQYF
CDR3 DNA: TGTGCCAGCATCGGGACAGGGGTTCTCTACGAGCAGTACTTC

V gene: TRBV5-5
D gene: TRBD1
J gene: TRBJ2-7
clone size: -
CDR3 protein: CASSSHLITGADEQYF
CDR3 DNA: TGTGCCAGCAGCTCCCATCTTATCACAGGGGCGGACGAGCAGTACTTC

V gene: TRBV9
D gene: TRBD1
J gene: TRBJ2-7
clone size: -
CDR3 protein: CASSVGQGLYEQYF
CDR3 DNA: TGTGCCAGCAGCGTAGGACAGGGGTTGTACGAGCAGTACTTC

V gene: TRBV9
D gene: -
J gene: TRBJ2-2
clone size: -
CDR3 protein: CASSVGSATGELFF
CDR3 DNA: TGTGCCAGCAGCGTCGGGTCCGCTACCGGGGAGCTGTTTTTT

V gene: TRBV5-1
D gene: TRBD2
J gene: TRBJ2-3
clone size: -
CDR3 protein: CASGTSGTPDTQYF
CDR3 DNA: TGCGCCAGCGGGACTAGCGGGACCCCAGATACGCAGTATTTT

V gene: TRBV6-6
D gene: TRBD1
J gene: TRBJ1-4
clone size: -
CDR3 protein: CATDRGYEKLFF
CDR3 DNA: TGTGCCACCGACAGGGGATATGAAAAACTGTTTTTT

V gene: TRBV7-9
D gene: TRBD2
J gene: TRBJ2-1
clone size: -
CDR3 protein: CASSGTIKRTEQFF
CDR3 DNA: TGTGCCAGCAGCGGGACTATTAAGAGGACTGAGCAGTTCTTC

V gene: TRBV14
D gene: -
J gene: TRBJ1-1
clone size: few
CDR3 protein: CASSQGYAGALEAFF
CDR3 DNA: TGTGCCAGCAGCCAAGGGTACGCAGGGGCCCTTGAAGCTTTCTTT

V gene: TRBV9
D gene: -
J gene: TRBJ1-3
clone size: -
CDR3 protein: CASSAGISGNTIYF
CDR3 DNA: TGTGCCAGCAGTGCTGGCATCTCTGGAAACACCATATATTTT

V gene: TRBV28
D gene: TRBD1
J gene: TRBJ1-5
clone size: -
CDR3 protein: CASSLGGQGTNQPQHF
CDR3 DNA: TGTGCCAGCAGTTTAGGGGGACAGGGGACCAATCAGCCCCAGCATTTT

V gene: TRBV10-2
D gene: TRBD1
J gene: TRBJ1-5
clone size: -
CDR3 protein: CASTSWGQGEQPQHF
CDR3 DNA: TGCGCCAGCACCTCGTGGGGACAGGGTGAACAGCCCCAGCATTTT

V gene: TRBV7-3
D gene: TRBD1
J gene: TRBJ1-1
clone size: many
CDR3 protein: CASSLDRANTEAFF
CDR3 DNA: TGTGCCAGCAGCTTAGACAGGGCGAACACTGAAGCTTTCTTT

V gene: TRBV27
D gene: TRBD1
J gene: TRBJ2-1
clone size: -
CDR3 protein: CASSPHKITGTGIYNEQFF
CDR3 DNA: TGTGCCAGCAGTCCCCATAAGATTACCGGGACAGGGATCTACAATGAGCAGTTCTTC

V gene: TRBV5-1
D gene: -
J gene: TRBJ1-3
clone size: -
CDR3 protein: CASSLAAISGNTIYF
CDR3 DNA: TGCGCCAGCAGCTTGGCAGCGATCTCTGGAAACACCATATATTTT

V gene: TRBV14
D gene: -
J gene: TRBJ2-7
clone size: -
CDR3 protein: CASSSLLGARYEQYF
CDR3 DNA: TGTGCCAGCAGCTCACTCCTGGGGGCGCGGTACGAGCAGTACTTC